The 17 T cell receptor beta chains below all came from one sample that was sequenced in a study of Ad26.COV2.S vaccination and SARS-CoV-2 variants. The sample's treatment: roughly 19 received Ad26.COV2.S at low or high dose, single or two shots; 5 received placebo; per-sample allocation not given. Material that was analyzed had been drawn on day 63 after the first vaccine or placebo injection. Profiled with immunoSEQ multiplex PCR; TCRdb holds only in-frame clones, not every one. The repertoire holds fewer than 900,000 clones, about 89% seen once, with roughly 1.5% in the top ten. The sequencing here drew on peripheral blood, taken in a trial of Ad26.COV2.S vaccine versus placebo. These TCRs come from a person between 18 and 59 years old who received the Ad26.COV2.S COVID-19 vaccine or a placebo.

V gene TRBV18 combines with J gene TRBJ2-7, with D possibly matching TRBD1 (5 bases). CDR3 size: 13 residues. V lost 0 bases to trimming and J lost 3 bases, with 6 bases between them. The V gene's germline CDR1 is KGHSH and CDR2 LQKENI. The CDR3 coding sequence is TGTGCCAGCTCACCACCGGACATCTACGAGCAGTACTTC. Translating it yields CASSPPDIYEQYF.

The sample holds one count of this clone. V and J are TRBV6-6 and TRBJ1-4; D is unclear. From germline, CDR1 is MNHNY and CDR2 SVGAGI (reference sequence). This CDR3 has 15 residues. Trimming stripped 4 bases from V and 8 bases from J, with 17 bases between. The DNA for the CDR3 is TGTGCCAGCAGTTTCTCGGGTCTCCTAGGGGAAAAACTGTTTTTT. Translation: CASSFSGLLGEKLFF.

This clone was seen a single time. This chain connects TRBV30 to TRBJ2-7; the D gene could be TRBD1 or TRBD2 (5 bases each). This CDR3 contains 12 residues. Germline V gives CDR1 GTSNPN, CDR2 SVGIG (reference sequence). Trimming took 0 bases from V and 7 from J, leaving 10 bases between them. The CDR3 is CAWSVGWGEQYF. The CDR3, as DNA: TGTGCCTGGAGTGTAGGGTGGGGGGAGCAGTACTTC.

In this sample, this clone turned up once. Here the CDR3 reads CASSLEVAGAGYEQYF. The DNA of the CDR3 is TGTGCCAGCAGCTTAGAAGTGGCGGGGGCCGGCTACGAGCAGTACTTC. The chain joins TRBV7-2 to TRBJ2-7; D is perhaps TRBD2 (7 bases). This CDR3 contains 16 residues. Per germline, CDR1 SGHTA and CDR2 FQGNSA. Trimming cost V 1 base and J 3 bases, with 16 bases left between them.

The chain couples TRBV7-4 to TRBJ2-4; no firm D call. Germline lookup yields CDR1 SGHVT and CDR2 SQSDAQ. This CDR3 is 17 amino acids long. Trimming removed 5 bases from V and 0 bases from J, with 17 bases in between. The CDR3 nucleotides read TGTGCCAGCAGCCCCCCCCGGAGAAGCCTAGCCAAAAACATTCAGTACTTC. Its protein is CASSPPRRSLAKNIQYF.

The rearrangement joins TRBV19 to TRBJ1-5; no clear D gene. The germline gives CDR1 LNHDA, CDR2 SQIVND (reference sequence). The CDR3 runs to 16 residues. V lost 1 base, J lost 0 bases, and 10 bases lay in between. In nucleotides, the CDR3 is TGTGCCAGTAGTATAGGGGTGAGCTTTAGCAATCAGCCCCAGCATTTT. It is translated as CASSIGVSFSNQPQHF.

J is TRBJ2-2 and V is TRBV29-1; no firm D call. The germline CDR1 and CDR2 sequences are SQVTM and ANQGSEA. Trimming took 0 bases from V and 0 from J, leaving 5 bases between them. The CDR3 sequence is 14 residues long. In nucleotides, the CDR3 is TGCAGCGTTGAAGATGATTCGAACACCGGGGAGCTGTTTTTT. Its translation: CSVEDDSNTGELFF.

This chain joins TRBV5-1 and TRBJ1-1; TRBD1 matches at 7 bases. Germline V gives CDR1 SGHRS, CDR2 YFSETQ. With 0 bases clipped from V and 6 bases from J, the junction kept 5 bases outside the gene matches. There are 14 residues in the CDR3. The CDR3 region has the DNA TGCGCCAGCAGCTTGGGACAGGGCGGGTCTGAAGCTTTCTTT. This codes for CASSLGQGGSEAFF.

The genes are TRBV5-6 and TRBJ1-1; 7 bases map to TRBD1. J lost 3 bases, V lost 1 base, and 6 bases had no gene match. This CDR3 has 15 amino acids. Per germline, CDR1 SGHDT and CDR2 YYEEEE. CDR3 sequence reads: CASSLIDRDDTEAFF. The DNA of the CDR3 is TGTGCCAGCAGCTTGATCGACAGGGACGACACTGAAGCTTTCTTT.

The V and J genes are TRBV27 and TRBJ2-7; TRBD1 might be the D (6 bases). In germline, CDR1 is MNHEY, CDR2 SMNVEV (reference sequence). The CDR3 runs to 14 residues. The V end lost 6 bases, the J end lost 2 bases, and 14 bases lay between the germline ends. The CDR3 sequence: CASSQGHLPYEQYF. In DNA form, the CDR3 reads TGTGCCAGCAGCCAGGGACATCTACCCTACGAGCAGTACTTC.

The rearrangement uses TRBV27 and TRBJ1-3; 7 bases match TRBD1. Germline loops: CDR1 MNHEY, CDR2 SMNVEV (reference sequence). V shed 2 bases, J shed 4 bases, and the junction held 5 bases outside the gene matches. This CDR3 region has 15 residues. CDR3 region: CASSLGGGGGNTIYF. In DNA, the CDR3 is TGTGCCAGCAGTTTAGGAGGGGGCGGCGGAAACACCATATATTTT.

The chain has TRBV14 and TRBJ2-7; D may be TRBD2 (5 bases). This CDR3 is 13 amino acids long. Trimming shortened V by 0 bases and J by 9 bases, and 12 bases separated the two germline ends. CDR1 and CDR2 from the germline V gene are SGHDN and FVKESK. The CDR3 bases are TGTGCCAGCAGCCAAGAACGGGGAGACGGGCAGTACTTC. Residues: CASSQERGDGQYF.

The rearrangement uses TRBV28 and TRBJ1-5; 7 bases align to TRBD1. CDR3 length equals 15 residues. V gave up 5 bases and J gave up 3 bases; unmatched junction bases: 7. Looked up from germline, CDR1 is MDHEN and CDR2 is SYDVKM. In DNA form, the CDR3 reads TGTGCCAGCAGTCTGGCGACAGGGTTCAATCAGCCCCAGCATTTT. Translated, it gives CASSLATGFNQPQHF.

This sequence joins TRBV5-1 and TRBJ1-3, with D maybe TRBD1 (6 bases). V was shortened by 1 base and J by 2 bases, with 7 bases between the two germline ends. CDR1 SGHRS and CDR2 YFSETQ come from the germline V gene. The CDR3 extends over 14 amino acids. The CDR3 is CASSLRGPGNTIYF. The DNA for the CDR3 is TGCGCCAGCAGCTTGCGGGGGCCTGGAAACACCATATATTTT.

This sequence joins TRBV19 and TRBJ2-3; 9 bases match TRBD2. CDR1 and CDR2 from the germline V gene are LNHDA and SQIVND (reference sequence). V was pared by 5 bases and J by 6 bases, with 3 bases of the junction left unmatched. This CDR3 has 13 amino acids. CDR3 sequence (DNA): TGTGCCAGTAGTGGCAGCGGGGGGGATACGCAGTATTTT. Protein: CASSGSGGDTQYF.

The chain couples TRBV18 to TRBJ2-2; D assignment may be TRBD1 or TRBD2 (6 bases each). V gave up 2 bases and J gave up 6 bases, with 16 bases separating them. The CDR3 loop spans 16 amino acids. CDR1 and CDR2 (germline): KGHSH, LQKENI. The CDR3 bases are TGTGCCAGCTCACCATTTAGGAGGGGACAAGCCGGGGAGCTGTTTTTT. This gives the protein CASSPFRRGQAGELFF.

The rearrangement uses TRBV5-1 and TRBJ2-7, with 11 bases identical to TRBD2. V shed 4 bases and J 3 bases; nucleotides not matched to a gene: 3. This CDR3 contains 14 residues. In germline, CDR1 is SGHRS, CDR2 YFSETQ. The CDR3 sequence is CASSTGLAGYEQYF. CDR3 sequence (DNA): TGCGCCAGCAGCACCGGACTAGCGGGCTACGAGCAGTACTTC.